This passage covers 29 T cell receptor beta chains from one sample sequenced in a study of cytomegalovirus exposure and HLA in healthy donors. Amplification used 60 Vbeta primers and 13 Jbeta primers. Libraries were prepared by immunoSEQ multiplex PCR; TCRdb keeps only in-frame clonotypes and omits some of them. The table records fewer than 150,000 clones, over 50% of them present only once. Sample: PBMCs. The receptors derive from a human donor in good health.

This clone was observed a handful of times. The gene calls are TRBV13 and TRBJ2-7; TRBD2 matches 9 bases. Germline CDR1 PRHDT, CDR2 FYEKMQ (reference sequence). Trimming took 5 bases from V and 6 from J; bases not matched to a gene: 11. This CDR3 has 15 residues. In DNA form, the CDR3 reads TGTGCCAGCAGCGCCCGACGTAGCGGGAGACGCGAGCAGTACTTC. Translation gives CASSARRSGRREQYF.

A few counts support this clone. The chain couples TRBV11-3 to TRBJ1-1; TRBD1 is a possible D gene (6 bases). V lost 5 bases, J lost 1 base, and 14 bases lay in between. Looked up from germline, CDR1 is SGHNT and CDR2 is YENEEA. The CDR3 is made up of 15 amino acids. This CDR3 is CASSPQGQENTEAFF. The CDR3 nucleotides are TGTGCCAGCAGCCCACAGGGCCAGGAGAACACTGAAGCTTTCTTT.

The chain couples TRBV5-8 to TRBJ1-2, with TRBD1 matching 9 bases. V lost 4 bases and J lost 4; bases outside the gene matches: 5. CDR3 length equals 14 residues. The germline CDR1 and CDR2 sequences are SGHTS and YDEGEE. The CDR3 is CASSPGGQGYGYTF. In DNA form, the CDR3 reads TGTGCCAGCAGCCCGGGGGGACAGGGCTATGGCTACACCTTC.

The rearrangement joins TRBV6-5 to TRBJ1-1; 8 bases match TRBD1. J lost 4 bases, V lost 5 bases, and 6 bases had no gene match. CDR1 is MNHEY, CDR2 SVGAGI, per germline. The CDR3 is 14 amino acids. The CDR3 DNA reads TGTGCCAGCAGTAACAGGGGGAGTGGCACTGAAGCTTTCTTT. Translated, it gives CASSNRGSGTEAFF.

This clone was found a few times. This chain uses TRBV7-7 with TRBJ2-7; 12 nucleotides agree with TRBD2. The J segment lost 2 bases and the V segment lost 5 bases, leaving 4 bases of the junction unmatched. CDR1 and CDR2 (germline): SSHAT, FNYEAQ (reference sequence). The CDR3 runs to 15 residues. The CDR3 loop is CASSGGLAGTYEQYF. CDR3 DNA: TGTGCCAGCAGCGGAGGACTAGCGGGGACCTACGAGCAGTACTTC. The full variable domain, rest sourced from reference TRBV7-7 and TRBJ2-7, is GAGVSQSPRYKVTKRGQDVTLRCDPISSHATLYWYQQALGQGPEFLTYFNYEAQPDKSGLPSDRFSAERPEGSISTLTIQRTEQRDSAMYRCASSGGLAGTYEQYFGPGTRLTVT.

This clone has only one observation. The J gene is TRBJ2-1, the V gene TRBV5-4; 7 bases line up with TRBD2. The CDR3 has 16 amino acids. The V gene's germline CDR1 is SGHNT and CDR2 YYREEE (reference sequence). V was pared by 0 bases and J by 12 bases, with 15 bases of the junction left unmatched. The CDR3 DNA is TGTGCCAGCAGCTTGGCCGGGGGGACCTACAGGAACGGGCAGTTCTTC. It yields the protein CASSLAGGTYRNGQFF.

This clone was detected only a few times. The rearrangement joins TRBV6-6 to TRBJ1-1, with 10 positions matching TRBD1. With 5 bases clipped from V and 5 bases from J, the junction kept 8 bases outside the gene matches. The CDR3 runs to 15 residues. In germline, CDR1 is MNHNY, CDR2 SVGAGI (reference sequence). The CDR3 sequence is CASSRPGTGVTEAFF. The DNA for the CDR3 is TGTGCCAGCAGTCGTCCCGGGACAGGGGTTACTGAAGCTTTCTTT.

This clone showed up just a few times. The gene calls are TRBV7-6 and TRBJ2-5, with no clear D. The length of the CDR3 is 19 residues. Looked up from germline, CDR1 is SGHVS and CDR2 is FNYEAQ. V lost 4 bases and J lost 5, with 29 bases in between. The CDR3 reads CASSSIDPENSRRKETQYF. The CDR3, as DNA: TGTGCCAGCAGCTCAATCGACCCGGAGAACTCACGAAGGAAGGAGACCCAGTACTTC.

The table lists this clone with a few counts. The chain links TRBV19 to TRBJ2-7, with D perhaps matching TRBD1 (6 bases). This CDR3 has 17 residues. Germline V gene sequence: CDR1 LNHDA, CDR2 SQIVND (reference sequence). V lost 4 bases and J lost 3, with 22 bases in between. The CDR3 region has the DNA TGTGCCAGTAGTACCCTCTTATCCGAAACACAGGGCTACGAGCAGTACTTC. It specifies CASSTLLSETQGYEQYF.

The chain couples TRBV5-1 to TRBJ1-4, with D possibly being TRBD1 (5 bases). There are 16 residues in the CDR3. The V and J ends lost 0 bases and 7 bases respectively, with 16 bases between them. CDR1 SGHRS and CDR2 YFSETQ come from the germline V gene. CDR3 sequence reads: CASSLDRRRAAEKLFF. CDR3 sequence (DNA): TGCGCCAGCAGCTTGGATAGACGCAGGGCGGCTGAAAAACTGTTTTTT.

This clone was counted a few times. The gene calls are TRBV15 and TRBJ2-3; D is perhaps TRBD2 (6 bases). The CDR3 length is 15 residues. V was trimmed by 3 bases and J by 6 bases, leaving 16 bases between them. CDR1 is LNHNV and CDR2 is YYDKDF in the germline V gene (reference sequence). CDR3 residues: CATSSRLSGSDTQYF. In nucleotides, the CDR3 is TGTGCCACCAGCAGCCGTTTAAGCGGGTCGGATACGCAGTATTTT.

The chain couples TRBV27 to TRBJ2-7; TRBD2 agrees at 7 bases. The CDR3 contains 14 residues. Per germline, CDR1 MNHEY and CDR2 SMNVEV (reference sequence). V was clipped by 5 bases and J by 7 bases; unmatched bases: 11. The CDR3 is CASSAGLSSREQYF. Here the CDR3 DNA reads TGTGCCAGCAGTGCGGGACTATCTTCGCGGGAGCAGTACTTC.

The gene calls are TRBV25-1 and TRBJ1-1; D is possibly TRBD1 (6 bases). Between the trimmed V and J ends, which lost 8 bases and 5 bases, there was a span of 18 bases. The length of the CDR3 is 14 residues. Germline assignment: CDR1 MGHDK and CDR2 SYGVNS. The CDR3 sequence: CASRSPGTTTEAFF. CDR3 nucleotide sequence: TGTGCCAGCCGCAGTCCGGGGACAACTACTGAAGCTTTCTTT.

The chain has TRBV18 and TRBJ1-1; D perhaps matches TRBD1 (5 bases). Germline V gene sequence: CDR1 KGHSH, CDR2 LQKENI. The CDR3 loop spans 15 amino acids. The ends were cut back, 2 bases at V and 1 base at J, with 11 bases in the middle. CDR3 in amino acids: CASSPFGGENTEAFF. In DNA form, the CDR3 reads TGTGCCAGCTCACCATTTGGAGGGGAGAACACTGAAGCTTTCTTT.

This CDR3 is CASSLISTSLTPNEQFF. Here the CDR3 DNA reads TGCGCCAGCAGCTTGATTTCCACTAGCCTTACCCCCAATGAGCAGTTCTTC. The rearrangement uses TRBV5-1 and TRBJ2-1, with D perhaps TRBD2 (6 bases). Germline V gene lookup returns CDR1 SGHRS and CDR2 YFSETQ. The CDR3 consists of 17 residues. Deletions cut 1 base from V and 6 bases from J, with 20 bases between.

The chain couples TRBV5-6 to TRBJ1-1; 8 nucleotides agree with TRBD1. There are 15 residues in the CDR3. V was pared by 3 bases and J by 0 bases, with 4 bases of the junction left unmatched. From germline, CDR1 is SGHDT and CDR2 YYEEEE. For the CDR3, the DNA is TGTGCCAGCAGCTACCAGACAGGGGTGAACACTGAAGCTTTCTTT. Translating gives CASSYQTGVNTEAFF.

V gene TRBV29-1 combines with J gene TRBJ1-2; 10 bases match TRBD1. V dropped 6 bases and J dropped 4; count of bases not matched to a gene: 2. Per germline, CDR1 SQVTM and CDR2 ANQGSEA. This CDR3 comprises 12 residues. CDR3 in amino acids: CSVRTGGYGYTF. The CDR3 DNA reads TGCAGCGTACGGACAGGGGGCTATGGCTACACCTTC.

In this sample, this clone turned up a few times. The CDR3, as DNA: TGTGCCTGGAGGGCCCGTTCGGAGGGCGCTAGCACAGATACGCAGTATTTT. As protein: CAWRARSEGASTDTQYF. The chain is built from TRBV30 and TRBJ2-3, with D tentatively TRBD2 (6 bases). CDR3 length equals 17 residues. Trimming took off 3 bases at V and 0 bases at J, with 19 bases between the two ends. Germline CDR1 reads GTSNPN; CDR2 reads SVGIG (reference sequence).

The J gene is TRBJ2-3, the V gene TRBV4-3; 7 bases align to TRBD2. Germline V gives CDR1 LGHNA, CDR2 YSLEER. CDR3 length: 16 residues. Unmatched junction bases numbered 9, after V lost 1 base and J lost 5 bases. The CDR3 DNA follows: TGCGCCAGCAGCCAAGCAACGGGGGGAGCTGGAGATACGCAGTATTTT. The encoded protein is CASSQATGGAGDTQYF.

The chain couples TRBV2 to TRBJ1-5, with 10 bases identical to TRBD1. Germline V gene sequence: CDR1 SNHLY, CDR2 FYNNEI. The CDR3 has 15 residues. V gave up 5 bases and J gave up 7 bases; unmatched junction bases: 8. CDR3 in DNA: TGTGCCAGCAGTCTATCTCGGGACAGGGGACAGCCCCAGCATTTT. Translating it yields CASSLSRDRGQPQHF.

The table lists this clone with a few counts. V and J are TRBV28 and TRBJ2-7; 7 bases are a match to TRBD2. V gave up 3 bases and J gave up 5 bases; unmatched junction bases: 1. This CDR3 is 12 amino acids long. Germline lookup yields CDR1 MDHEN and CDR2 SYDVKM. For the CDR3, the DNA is TGTGCCAGCAGTTTCGGGGGGAACGAGCAGTACTTC. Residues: CASSFGGNEQYF.

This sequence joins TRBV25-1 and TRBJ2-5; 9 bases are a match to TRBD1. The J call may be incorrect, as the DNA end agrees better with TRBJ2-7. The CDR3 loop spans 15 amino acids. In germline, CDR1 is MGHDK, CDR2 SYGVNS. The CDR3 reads CASSQPGQGIYEQYF. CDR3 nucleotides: TGTGCCAGCAGTCAACCGGGACAGGGCATTTACGAGCAGTACTTC.

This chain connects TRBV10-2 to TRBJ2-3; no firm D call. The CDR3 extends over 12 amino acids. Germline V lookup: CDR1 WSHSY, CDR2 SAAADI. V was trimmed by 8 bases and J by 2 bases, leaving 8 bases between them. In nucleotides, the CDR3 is TGCGCCAGCGGAGTCTCCACAGATACGCAGTATTTT. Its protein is CASGVSTDTQYF.

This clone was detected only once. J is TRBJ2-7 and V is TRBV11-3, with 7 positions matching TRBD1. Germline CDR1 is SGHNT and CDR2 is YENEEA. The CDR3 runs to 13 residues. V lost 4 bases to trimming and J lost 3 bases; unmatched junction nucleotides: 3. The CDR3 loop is CASSSRQGYEQYF. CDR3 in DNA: TGTGCCAGCAGCTCCAGACAGGGCTACGAGCAGTACTTC.

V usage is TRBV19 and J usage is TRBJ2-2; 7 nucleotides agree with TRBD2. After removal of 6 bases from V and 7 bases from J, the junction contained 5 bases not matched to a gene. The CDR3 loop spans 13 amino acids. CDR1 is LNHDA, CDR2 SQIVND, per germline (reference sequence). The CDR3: CASRTWEGGELFF. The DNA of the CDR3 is TGTGCCAGTAGGACATGGGAGGGCGGGGAGCTGTTTTTT.

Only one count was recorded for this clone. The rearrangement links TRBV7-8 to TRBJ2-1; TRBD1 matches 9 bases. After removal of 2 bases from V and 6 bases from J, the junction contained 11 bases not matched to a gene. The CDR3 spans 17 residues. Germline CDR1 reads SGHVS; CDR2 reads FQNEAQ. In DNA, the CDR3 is TGTGCCAGCAGCTTAACCCACGGGACAGGGTGGGGCAATGAGCAGTTCTTC. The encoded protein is CASSLTHGTGWGNEQFF.

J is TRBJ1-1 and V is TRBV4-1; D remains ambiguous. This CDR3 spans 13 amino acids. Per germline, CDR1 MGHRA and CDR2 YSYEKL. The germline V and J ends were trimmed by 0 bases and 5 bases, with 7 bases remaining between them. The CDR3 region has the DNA TGCGCCAGCAGCCAAGATACGAGGACTGAAGCTTTCTTT. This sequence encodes CASSQDTRTEAFF.

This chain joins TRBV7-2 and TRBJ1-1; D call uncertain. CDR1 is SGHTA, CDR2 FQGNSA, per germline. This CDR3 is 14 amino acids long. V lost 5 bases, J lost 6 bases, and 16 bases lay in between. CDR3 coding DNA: TGTGCCAGCAGCCCTCGGACTGGAGGCGCTGAAGCTTTCTTT. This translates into CASSPRTGGAEAFF. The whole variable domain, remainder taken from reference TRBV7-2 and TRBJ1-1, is GAGVSQSPSNKVTEKGKDVELRCDPISGHTALYWYRQSLGQGLEFLIYFQGNSAPDKSGLPSDRFSAERTGGSVSTLTIQRTQQEDSAVYLCASSPRTGGAEAFFGQGTRLTVV.

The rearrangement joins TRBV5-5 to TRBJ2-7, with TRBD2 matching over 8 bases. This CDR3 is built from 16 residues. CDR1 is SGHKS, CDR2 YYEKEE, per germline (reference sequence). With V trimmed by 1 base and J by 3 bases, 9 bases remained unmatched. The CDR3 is CASSLYVLAAFYEQYF. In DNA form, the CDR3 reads TGTGCCAGCAGCTTGTACGTACTAGCGGCTTTCTACGAGCAGTACTTC.